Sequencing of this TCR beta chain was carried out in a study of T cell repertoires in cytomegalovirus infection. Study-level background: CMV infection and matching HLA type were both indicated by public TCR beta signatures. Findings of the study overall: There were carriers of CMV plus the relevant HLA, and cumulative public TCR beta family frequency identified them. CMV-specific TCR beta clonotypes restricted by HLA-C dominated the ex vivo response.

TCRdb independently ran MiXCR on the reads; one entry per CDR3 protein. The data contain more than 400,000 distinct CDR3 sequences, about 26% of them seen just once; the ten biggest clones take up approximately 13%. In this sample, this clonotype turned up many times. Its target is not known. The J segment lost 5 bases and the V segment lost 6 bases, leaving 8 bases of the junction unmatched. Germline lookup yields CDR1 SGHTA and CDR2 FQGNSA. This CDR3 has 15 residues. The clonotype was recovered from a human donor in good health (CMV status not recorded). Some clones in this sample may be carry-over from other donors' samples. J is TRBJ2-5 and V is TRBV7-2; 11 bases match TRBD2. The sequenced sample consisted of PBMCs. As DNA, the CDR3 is TGTGCCAGCAGTAATAGCGGGGGGGGAGGCGAGACCCAGTACTTC. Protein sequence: CASSNSGGGGETQYF.